This TCR beta chain appears in the sequencing data of a study of blood T cell repertoires in COVID-19. CDR1 and CDR2 (germline): SSHAT, FNYEAQ (reference sequence). This CDR3 is built from 17 residues. Trimming at V came to 5 bases and at J to 8 bases, leaving 13 bases not matched to a gene. Produced via immunoSEQ multiplex PCR; TCRdb's table is partial and in-frame only. The sample holds 35,000 to 45,000 clones, roughly 84% seen once. The specimen was peripheral blood. This chain joins TRBV7-7 and TRBJ2-1; the match to TRBD2 covers 12 bases. This TCR was sampled from a man aged 65-85 years with acute or convalescent COVID-19. The CDR3 DNA reads TGTGCCAGCAGCCTCCGGAGGCTAGCGGGAGGGTCTTATGAGCAGTTCTTC. Translation: CASSLRRLAGGSYEQFF. Full variable domain (remainder filled in from reference TRBV7-7 and TRBJ2-1): GAGVSQSPRYKVTKRGQDVTLRCDPISSHATLYWYQQALGQGPEFLTYFNYEAQPDKSGLPSDRFSAERPEGSISTLTIQRTEQRDSAMYRCASSLRRLAGGSYEQFFGPGTRLTVL.